A single TCR beta chain is shown here with its context. The target antigen is unknown. Deletions cut 1 base from V and 4 bases from J, with 11 bases between. The CDR3 is 14 residues long. The V gene's germline CDR1 is LNHNV and CDR2 YYDKDF (reference sequence). These data come from a study of T cell repertoires in cytomegalovirus infection. TCRdb re-called the reads with MiXCR, one entry per CDR3 protein. The sample lists some 900,000 distinct CDR3 sequences; around a third were seen once. Sequenced material: cultured CD8+ T cells from PBMCs, taken from culture after CMV antigen stimulation. The V and J genes are TRBV15 and TRBJ2-7, with D perhaps matching TRBD1 (6 bases). The clonotype comes from a human donor in good health (CMV status not recorded). Some clones in this sample may be carry-over from other donors' samples. The CDR3 nucleotides read TGTGCCACCAGCAGAGGGGTACAGGGATACGAGCAGTACGTC. Its translation is CATSRGVQGYEQYV.